The sequence of this T cell receptor (beta chain) was determined in a study of T cells in Graves' hyperthyroidism and ophthalmopathy. The V and J ends lost 4 bases and 0 bases, in that order; junction bases with no gene match: 5. There are 14 residues in the CDR3. From germline, CDR1 is SQVTM and CDR2 ANQGSEA. RNA transcripts gave rise to amplified TCR beta CDR3 regions. In the first-round RT-PCR of the TCR CDR3, the HTBI primer set was used. TCRdb analysed the multiplex PCR reads with MiXCR anew, one entry per CDR3 protein. Of some 320,000 distinct CDR3 sequences listed, roughly 15% are singletons. This clonotype came up many times.

The chain links TRBV29-1 to TRBJ1-1, with 7 bases matching TRBD1. Material: blood. The TCR sequence derives from a woman between 40 and 55 years old with Graves' ophthalmopathy. Here the CDR3 DNA reads TGCAGCGTTGGACAGGGACTCATGAACACTGAAGCTTTCTTT. This gives the protein CSVGQGLMNTEAFF. Full variable domain (rest looked up from reference TRBV29-1 and TRBJ1-1): SAVISQKPSRDICQRGTSLTIQCQVDSQVTMMFWYRQQPGQSLTLIATANQGSEATYESGFVIDKFPISRPNLTFSTLTVSNMSPEDSSIYLCSVGQGLMNTEAFFGQGTRLTVV.